Listed here are 12 T cell receptor beta chains from one sample, sequenced in a study of control samples from healthy donors and cancer patients (dated by TCRdb to 2020 to 2022). Preparation of the library involved the immunoSEQ multiplex PCR assay. The table comes from immuneACCESS by way of TCRdb, which keeps in-frame sequences with V and J called. Part of the clones is missing from these tables; in studies checked, under half for an unresolved V gene and the rest for unknown reasons. The sample profile shows 53,000 or so clones; roughly 87% of them were found once. The top ten constitute more than 13% of the sample. Sequenced: PBMCs. These receptors came from a man between 60 and 75 years old with head and neck cancer.

J is TRBJ2-7 and V is TRBV4-1, with 9 nucleotides matching TRBD1. Germline loops: CDR1 MGHRA, CDR2 YSYEKL. This CDR3 has 14 residues. Losses at the gene ends were 4 bases for V and 5 bases for J; bases not matched to a gene: 6. The CDR3 loop reads CASSRTGASNEQYF. Written as DNA, the CDR3 is TGCGCCAGCAGCCGGACAGGGGCGTCCAACGAGCAGTACTTC.

This clone was found a few times. The V call is TRBV11-2, the J call TRBJ2-5; 7 bases map to TRBD2. Germline V gene lookup returns CDR1 SGHAT and CDR2 FQNNGV. The CDR3 consists of 14 residues. The J segment lost 9 bases and the V segment lost 3 bases, leaving 10 bases of the junction unmatched. Here the CDR3 reads CASSLPSGQRAQYF. The CDR3 DNA follows: TGTGCCAGCAGCTTGCCTAGCGGCCAACGGGCCCAGTACTTC.

The chain joins TRBV2 to TRBJ1-2; 9 bases line up with TRBD1. Germline V gene sequence: CDR1 SNHLY, CDR2 FYNNEI. The CDR3 has 17 residues. Trimming cost V 4 bases and J 5 bases; bases outside gene matches: 14. The CDR3 DNA sequence: TGTGCCAGCAGTGGACAGGGGGGCTTGCTAAGCCCTTATGGCTACACCTTC. As protein: CASSGQGGLLSPYGYTF.

This chain joins TRBV6-5 and TRBJ2-1; 9 positions match TRBD1. Germline CDR1 reads MNHEY; CDR2 reads SVGAGI. This CDR3 has 15 residues. The ends lost 5 bases at V and 5 bases at J; junction bases unmatched: 7. The CDR3 bases are TGTGCCAGCAGTCCCCCCGGACAGGGGAACAATGAGCAGTTCTTC. This translates into CASSPPGQGNNEQFF.

The rearrangement links TRBV19 to TRBJ1-5; possible D gene TRBD1, 5 bases. This CDR3 region has 17 residues. V was pared by 3 bases and J by 1 base, with 16 bases between. From germline, CDR1 is LNHDA and CDR2 SQIVND (reference sequence). Here the CDR3 reads CASSIIQGGRSNQPQHF. Here the CDR3 DNA reads TGTGCCAGTAGTATCATCCAGGGAGGTAGAAGCAATCAGCCCCAGCATTTT.

The chain employs TRBV6-6 and TRBJ2-7, with 11 bases aligning to TRBD2. Germline CDR1 MNHNY, CDR2 SVGAGI (reference sequence). The CDR3 runs 15 residues. After removal of 4 bases from V and 3 bases from J, the junction contained 5 bases not matched to a gene. In nucleotides, the CDR3 is TGTGCCAGCAGTTTAGGACTAGCGGGCATCTACGAGCAGTACTTC. It is translated as CASSLGLAGIYEQYF.

This clone was seen only a few times. The rearrangement links TRBV6-1 to TRBJ2-5, with a weak D call TRBD1 (5 bases). This CDR3 spans 14 amino acids. The germline V and J ends were trimmed by 2 bases and 5 bases, with 12 bases remaining between them. Germline V gives CDR1 MNHNS, CDR2 SASEGT. This CDR3 is CASSEWVGPETQYF. CDR3 in DNA: TGTGCCAGCAGTGAATGGGTGGGGCCGGAGACCCAGTACTTC.

CDR3 amino acids: CASSLVGQGAYEQYF. For the CDR3, the DNA is TGTGCCAGCAGCTTAGTGGGACAGGGAGCCTACGAGCAGTACTTC. The J gene is TRBJ2-7, the V gene TRBV7-2; 9 bases align to TRBD1. The germline V gene encodes CDR1 SGHTA and CDR2 FQGNSA. The CDR3 totals 15 residues. Trimming at V came to 1 base and at J to 2 bases, leaving 3 bases not matched to a gene.

This clone has just one count. This chain connects TRBV28 to TRBJ2-7; TRBD1 aligns across 7 bases. The V gene's germline CDR1 is MDHEN and CDR2 SYDVKM. The V segment lost 4 bases and the J segment 4 bases; nucleotides outside the gene matches: 4. The CDR3 totals 13 residues. CDR3 sequence (DNA): TGTGCCAGCAGTTCGGAACAGGGGTACGAGCAGTACTTC. Its protein is CASSSEQGYEQYF.

This clone was seen only a few times. J is TRBJ2-7 and V is TRBV2; 8 bases agree with TRBD2. The germline V gene has CDR1 SNHLY and CDR2 FYNNEI. J was trimmed by 0 bases and V by 5 bases; bases with no gene match: 3. The CDR3 length is 14 residues. In DNA form, the CDR3 reads TGTGCCAGCAGTTATAGCGGGAACTCCTACGAGCAGTACTTC. Encoded protein: CASSYSGNSYEQYF.

The V call is TRBV7-9, the J call TRBJ1-3; D not certain. Trimming took off 3 bases at V and 2 bases at J, with 5 bases between the two ends. This CDR3 region has 13 residues. Germline V gives CDR1 SEHNR, CDR2 FQNEAQ (reference sequence). The CDR3 loop is CASSFQTGNTIYF. CDR3 nucleotide sequence: TGTGCCAGCAGCTTCCAGACTGGAAACACCATATATTTT.

The chain is built from TRBV18 and TRBJ2-1; the match to TRBD2 covers 9 bases. Unmatched junction bases numbered 8, after V lost 5 bases and J lost 3 bases. The CDR3 is 16 amino acids. Germline V CDR1 and CDR2: KGHSH, LQKENI. CDR3 in amino acids: CASSAPTSGDYNEQFF. CDR3 nucleotides: TGTGCCAGCTCAGCGCCGACTAGCGGAGACTACAATGAGCAGTTCTTC.